Below are 7 T cell receptor beta chains sequenced from a single sample in a study of T cell responses to AZD1222 COVID-19 vaccine. Here immunoSEQ multiplex PCR was the method, and the copy in TCRdb shows in-frame clones only, minus some. The top ten clones hold approximately 4.8% of a sample with 150,000 to 200,000 clones, 94% of them seen once. Sequencing used peripheral blood, obtained 28 days after the second AZD1222 dose. These receptors were collected from an adult who received the AZD1222 COVID-19 vaccine.

The rearrangement links TRBV5-7 to TRBJ1-2; TRBD1 is a possible D gene (6 bases). TRBV5-7 is noted as an ORF with a role that remains uncertain. This CDR3 region has 13 residues. Trimming pared 1 base from V and 7 bases from J, leaving 11 bases between. CDR3 protein: CASSLRGACGYTF. Written as DNA, the CDR3 is TGTGCCAGCAGCTTGAGGGGGGCTTGTGGCTACACCTTC.

The gene calls are TRBV6-5 and TRBJ1-1; D not resolved. The CDR3 totals 16 residues. Germline-derived CDR1 and CDR2 are MNHEY and SVGAGI. Between the trimmed V and J ends, which lost 0 bases and 1 base, there was a span of 12 bases. The CDR3 spells CASSYSGPVGNTEAFF. In DNA, the CDR3 is TGTGCCAGCAGTTACTCGGGTCCGGTGGGGAACACTGAAGCTTTCTTT.

The chain recombines TRBV5-4 with TRBJ1-2; tentatively, D is TRBD1 (6 bases). Trimming removed 5 bases from V and 5 bases from J, with 13 bases in between. CDR3 length: 13 residues. The germline gives CDR1 SGHNT, CDR2 YYREEE (reference sequence). The CDR3 region is CASRLDGTYGYTF. The CDR3 bases are TGTGCCAGCAGACTGGACGGGACATATGGCTACACCTTC.

The chain is built from TRBV2 and TRBJ1-5; tentatively, D is TRBD1 (5 bases). The CDR3 is 15 amino acids. V lost 8 bases and J lost 0, with 14 bases in between. From germline, CDR1 is SNHLY and CDR2 FYNNEI. CDR3 nucleotide sequence: TGTGCCAGCCTATCCGACAGAAATAGCAATCAGCCCCAGCATTTT. Residues: CASLSDRNSNQPQHF.

V usage is TRBV5-4 and J usage is TRBJ1-2; 7 positions match TRBD1. V gave up 2 bases and J gave up 8 bases; unmatched junction bases: 9. This CDR3 contains 14 residues. CDR1 is SGHNT and CDR2 is YYREEE in the germline V gene (reference sequence). The CDR3 sequence is CASSFTGARRGYTF. CDR3 DNA: TGTGCCAGCAGCTTCACAGGGGCCCGTAGAGGCTACACCTTC.

A single count supports this clone. The V and J genes are TRBV29-1 and TRBJ2-5; TRBD2 matches at 8 bases. J lost 5 bases, V lost 7 bases, and 6 bases had no gene match. CDR3 length: 12 residues. Germline values: CDR1 SQVTM, CDR2 ANQGSEA. The CDR3 region is CSAGTRGETQYF. The DNA of the CDR3 is TGCAGCGCTGGGACTAGGGGCGAGACCCAGTACTTC.

The V and J genes are TRBV3-1 (or the pseudogene TRBV3-2) and TRBJ1-1, with TRBD1 identical over 9 bases. The trim removed 1 base at V and 2 bases at J, leaving 8 bases unmatched. Germline V gene sequence: CDR1 LGHDT, CDR2 YNNKEL (reference sequence). The CDR3 runs to 17 residues. The chain's CDR3 is CASSQGTGATINTEAFF. The CDR3 region has the DNA TGTGCCAGCAGCCAAGGGACAGGGGCAACGATAAACACTGAAGCTTTCTTT.